The rows below give T cell receptor beta chains drawn from one sample of a study of identical twins. TCRdb independently ran MiXCR on the 5' RACE reads; one entry per CDR3 protein. This sample yields around 1.7 million distinct CDR3 sequences, of which around a third are seen a single time; under 0.35% belongs to the top ten. The sequencing sample was made of cord blood. These TCRs come from a newborn girl in good health. CDR3s include the opening cysteine and the closing phenylalanine or tryptophan. D genes are given only for firm matches. Only part of the rows carry a size: once, few, many, or a class if the clone is expanded.

TRBJ2-3 - few TRBV5-1 CASSFSSVHTDTQYF TGCGCCAGCAGCTTCAGTTCGGTCCACACAGATACGCAGTATTTT
TRBJ1-5 - - TRBV25-1 CASSESGTGGGPQHF TGTGCCAGCAGTGAATCAGGTACGGGGGGAGGCCCCCAGCATTTT
TRBJ2-2 - - TRBV6-1 CASSEVRVTGELFF TGTGCCAGCAGTGAAGTCAGGGTCACCGGGGAGCTGTTTTTT
TRBJ2-5 TRBD2 once TRBV7-2 CASSVQSGGYQETQYF TGTGCCAGCAGCGTGCAAAGCGGGGGGTACCAAGAGACCCAGTACTTC
TRBJ2-5 - many TRBV4-2 CASSQDPGLGQETQYF TGTGCCAGCAGCCAAGATCCGGGACTTGGACAAGAGACCCAGTACTTC
TRBJ1-2 - - TRBV10-3 CAISESDGIGYTF TGTGCCATCAGTGAGTCCGACGGGATCGGCTACACCTTC
TRBJ2-5 TRBD1 many TRBV12-3/TRBV12-4 CASSLDRGSNEQYF TGTGCCAGCAGCCTCGACAGGGGTTCAAATGAGCAGTACTTC
TRBJ2-6 - few TRBV5-1 CASSVTNSNGANVLTF TGCGCCAGCAGCGTAACGAACAGTAACGGGGCCAACGTCCTGACTTTC
TRBJ2-7 - - TRBV10-3 CAMSRDSYEQYF TGTGCCATGAGCCGGGACTCCTACGAGCAGTACTTC
TRBJ1-6 - - TRBV20-1 CSALKTVGYNSPLHF TGCAGTGCCTTAAAAACGGTGGGGTATAATTCACCCCTCCACTTT
TRBJ2-3 TRBD2 - TRBV9 CASSSRPGLAGGKHSTDTQYF TGTGCCAGCAGCTCTCGTCCCGGACTAGCGGGAGGGAAACATAGCACAGATACGCAGTATTTT
TRBJ2-3 TRBD1 - TRBV4-1 CANSHRQGALADTQYF TGCGCCAACAGCCATCGACAGGGGGCTCTCGCAGATACGCAGTATTTT
TRBJ2-1 - - TRBV7-6 CASSGTGTQYNEQFF TGTGCCAGCAGCGGTACCGGGACTCAGTACAATGAGCAGTTCTTC
TRBJ2-7 - few TRBV11-2 CASSLVPQALEQYF TGTGCCAGCAGCTTAGTACCACAGGCCCTCGAGCAGTACTTC
TRBJ2-7 - many TRBV5-1 CASSLESEQYF TGCGCCAGCAGCTTGGAATCCGAGCAGTACTTC
TRBJ1-1 - - TRBV4-1 CASSQPLRKNTEAFF TGCGCCAGCAGCCAACCCCTTAGAAAGAACACTGAAGCTTTCTTT
TRBJ1-2 - few TRBV27 CASSSKNTNGYTF TGTGCCAGCAGTTCCAAGAACACGAATGGCTACACCTTC
TRBJ2-1 - once TRBV21-1 CASSAGPGPLMQFF TGTGCCAGCAGCGCGGGACCAGGTCCTCTAATGCAGTTCTTC
TRBJ2-1 - few TRBV4-2 CASSQDWRLDSYNEQFF TGTGCCAGCAGCCAAGATTGGCGACTAGACTCCTACAATGAGCAGTTCTTC
TRBJ1-2 TRBD1 - TRBV29-1 CSVSGQGYGYTF TGCAGCGTTTCTGGACAGGGCTATGGCTACACCTTC
TRBJ1-4 - few TRBV6-1 CASSETWAGGEKLFF TGTGCCAGCAGTGAAACGTGGGCAGGAGGGGAAAAACTGTTTTTT
TRBJ2-1 - - TRBV20-1 CSARGFSLAGGEQFF TGCAGTGCTAGAGGTTTTTCACTAGCTGGCGGTGAGCAGTTCTTC
TRBJ2-1 TRBD2 - TRBV29-1 CSVAGLGTIHNEQFF TGCAGCGTTGCAGGACTAGGCACTATTCACAATGAGCAGTTCTTC
TRBJ1-5 TRBD1 - TRBV6-2/TRBV6-3 CASSAVLGGTGGSQPQHF TGTGCCAGCAGTGCCGTCCTGGGCGGGACAGGGGGCAGTCAGCCCCAGCATTTT